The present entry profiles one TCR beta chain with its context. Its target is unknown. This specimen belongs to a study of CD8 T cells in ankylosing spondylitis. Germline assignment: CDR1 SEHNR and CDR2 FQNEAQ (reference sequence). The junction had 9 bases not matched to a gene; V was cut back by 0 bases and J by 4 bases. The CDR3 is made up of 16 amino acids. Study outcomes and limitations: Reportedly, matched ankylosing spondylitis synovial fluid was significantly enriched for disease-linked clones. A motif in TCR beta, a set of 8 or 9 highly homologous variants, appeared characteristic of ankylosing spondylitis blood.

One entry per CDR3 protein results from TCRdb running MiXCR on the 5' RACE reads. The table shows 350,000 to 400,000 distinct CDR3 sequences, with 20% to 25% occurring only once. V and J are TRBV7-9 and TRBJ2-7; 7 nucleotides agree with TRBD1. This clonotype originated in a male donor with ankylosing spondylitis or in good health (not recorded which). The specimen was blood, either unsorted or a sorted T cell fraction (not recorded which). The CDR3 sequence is CASSLALGQVVYEQYF. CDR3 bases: TGTGCCAGCAGCTTAGCGCTAGGACAGGTGGTGTACGAGCAGTACTTC.